This TCR beta chain was observed in a study of vaccination effects on CD4 cells after COVID-19. Notes on the study in general: Marked contraction was observed in infection-induced and vaccine-induced clones late after vaccination.

The CDR3 loop spans 17 amino acids. With V trimmed by 4 bases and J by 1 base, 11 bases remained unmatched. The germline V gene has CDR1 LNHDA and CDR2 SQIVND (reference sequence). For this clone: Antigen: not known.

With the ViraFEST assay, the study expanded antigen-specific CD4+ T cells using viral peptide pools, then sequenced them. Once cultured for approximately ten days, the cells underwent separation to obtain CD4+ T cells. Culturing of more than 1.5 million PBMC per well took place with roughly 9.4 IU/ml IL-2 and around 10 ug/ml peptides. Fresh IL-2-containing medium replaced half the medium on days 3 and 7. TCRdb's table, derived via immunoSEQ multiplex PCR, lists solely in-frame clones and lacks some. The data contain roughly 20,000 clones, around three quarters of them singletons. The specimen was CD4+ T cells from PBMCs cultured with HCoV-229E spike peptides, collected before COVID-19 vaccination. The chain employs TRBV19 and TRBJ2-3; 7 bases match TRBD1. The TCR was taken from a human donor who received a COVID-19 vaccine. CDR3 DNA: TGTGCCAGTAGTACCTTAGACAGGGTTGGGGGCACAGATACGCAGTATTTT. Translating gives CASSTLDRVGGTDTQYF.